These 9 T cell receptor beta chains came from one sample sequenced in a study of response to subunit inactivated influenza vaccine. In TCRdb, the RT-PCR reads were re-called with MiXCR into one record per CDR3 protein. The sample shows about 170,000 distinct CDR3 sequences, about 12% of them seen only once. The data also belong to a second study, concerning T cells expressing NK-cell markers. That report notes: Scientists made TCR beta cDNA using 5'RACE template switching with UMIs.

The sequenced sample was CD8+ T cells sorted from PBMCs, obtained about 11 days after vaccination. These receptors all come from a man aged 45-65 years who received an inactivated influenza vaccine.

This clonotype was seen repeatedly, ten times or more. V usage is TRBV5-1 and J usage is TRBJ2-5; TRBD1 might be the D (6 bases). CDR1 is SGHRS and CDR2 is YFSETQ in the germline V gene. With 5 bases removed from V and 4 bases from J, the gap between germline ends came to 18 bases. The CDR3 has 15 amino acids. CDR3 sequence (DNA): TGCGCCAGCAGATCCCAGGGGCAGTGGGGAGAGACCCAGTACTTC. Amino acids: CASRSQGQWGETQYF.

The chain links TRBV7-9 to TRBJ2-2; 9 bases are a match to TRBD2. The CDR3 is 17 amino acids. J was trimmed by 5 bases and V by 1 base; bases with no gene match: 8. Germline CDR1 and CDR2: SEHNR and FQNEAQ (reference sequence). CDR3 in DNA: TGTGCCAGCAGCTTAGTAGTAGCGGGAGATGGAACCGGGGAGCTGTTTTTT. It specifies CASSLVVAGDGTGELFF.

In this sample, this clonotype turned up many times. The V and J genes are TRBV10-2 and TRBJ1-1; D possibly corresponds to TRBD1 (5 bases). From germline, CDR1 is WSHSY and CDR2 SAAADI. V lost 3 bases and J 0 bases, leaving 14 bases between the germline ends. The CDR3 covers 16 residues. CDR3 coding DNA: TGCGCCAGCAGTGAAAGGGGTTTACCGATGAACACTGAAGCTTTCTTT. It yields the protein CASSERGLPMNTEAFF.

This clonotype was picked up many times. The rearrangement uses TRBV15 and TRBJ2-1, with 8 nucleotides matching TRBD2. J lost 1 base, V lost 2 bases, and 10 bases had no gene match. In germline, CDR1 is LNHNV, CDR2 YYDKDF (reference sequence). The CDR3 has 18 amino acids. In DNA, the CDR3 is TGTGCCACCAGCAGAAGACTACTAGCGGACCCTTCCTACAATGAGCAGTTCTTC. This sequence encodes CATSRRLLADPSYNEQFF.

In DNA, the CDR3 is TGTGCCAGCAGTGAAGAGAGACTTTCTTACAATGAGCAGTTCTTC. It is translated as CASSEERLSYNEQFF. This chain uses TRBV6-1 with TRBJ2-1; D remains unclear. The CDR3 spans 15 residues. CDR1 and CDR2 from the germline V gene are MNHNS and SASEGT. V shed 1 base and J shed 4 bases, with 11 bases lying between them.

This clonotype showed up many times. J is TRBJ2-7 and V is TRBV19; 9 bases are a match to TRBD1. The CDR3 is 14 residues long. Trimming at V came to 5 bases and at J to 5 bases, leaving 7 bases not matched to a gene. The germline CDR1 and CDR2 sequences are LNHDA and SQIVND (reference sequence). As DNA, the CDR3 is TGTGCCAGTAGTTTTGGGACAGGGCTCGACGAGCAGTACTTC. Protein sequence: CASSFGTGLDEQYF.

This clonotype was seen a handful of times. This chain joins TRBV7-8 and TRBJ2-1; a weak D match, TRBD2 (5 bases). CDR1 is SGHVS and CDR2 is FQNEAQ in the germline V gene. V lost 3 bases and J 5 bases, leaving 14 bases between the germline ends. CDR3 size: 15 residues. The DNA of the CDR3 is TGTGCCAGCAGCTTTAGACTACAAATTAACAATGAGCAGTTCTTC. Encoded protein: CASSFRLQINNEQFF.

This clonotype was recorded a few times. The CDR3 protein is CASSPTSRNEQFF. The CDR3 DNA is TGTGCCAGCAGTCCGACTAGCAGAAATGAGCAGTTCTTC. The V gene is TRBV12-3 or TRBV12-4, the J gene TRBJ2-1, with 7 nucleotides matching TRBD2. The CDR3 loop spans 13 amino acids. After removal of 5 bases from V and 7 bases from J, the junction contained 5 bases not matched to a gene.

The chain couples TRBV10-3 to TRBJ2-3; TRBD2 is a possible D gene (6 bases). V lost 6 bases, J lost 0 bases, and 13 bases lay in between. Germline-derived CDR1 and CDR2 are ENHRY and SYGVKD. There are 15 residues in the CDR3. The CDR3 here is CAISVIAGSTDTQYF. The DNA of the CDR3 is TGTGCCATCAGCGTCATCGCGGGAAGCACAGATACGCAGTATTTT.